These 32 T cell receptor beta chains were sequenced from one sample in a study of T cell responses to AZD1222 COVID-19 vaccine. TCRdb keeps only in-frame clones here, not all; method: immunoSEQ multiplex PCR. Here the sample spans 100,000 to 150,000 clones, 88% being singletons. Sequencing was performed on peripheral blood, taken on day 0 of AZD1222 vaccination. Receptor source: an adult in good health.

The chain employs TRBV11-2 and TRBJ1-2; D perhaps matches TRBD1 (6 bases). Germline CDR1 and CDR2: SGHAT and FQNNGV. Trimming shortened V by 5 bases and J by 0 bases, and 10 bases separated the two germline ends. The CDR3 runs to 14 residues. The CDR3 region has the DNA TGTGCCAGCAGCCAGGGGTGGACTAACTATGGCTACACCTTC. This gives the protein CASSQGWTNYGYTF.

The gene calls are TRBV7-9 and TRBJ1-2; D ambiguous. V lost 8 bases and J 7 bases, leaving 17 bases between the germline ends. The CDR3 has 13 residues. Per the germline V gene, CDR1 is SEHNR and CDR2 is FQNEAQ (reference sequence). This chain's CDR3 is CASGSGTRLGYTF. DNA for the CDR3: TGTGCCAGCGGTTCGGGAACCCGTCTTGGCTACACCTTC.

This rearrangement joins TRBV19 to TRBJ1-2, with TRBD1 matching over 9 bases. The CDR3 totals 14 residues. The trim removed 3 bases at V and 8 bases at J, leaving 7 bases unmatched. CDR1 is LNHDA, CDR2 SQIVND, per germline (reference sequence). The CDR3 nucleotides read TGTGCCAGTAGTATCCAGACAGGGGGAAAAGGCTACACCTTC. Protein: CASSIQTGGKGYTF.

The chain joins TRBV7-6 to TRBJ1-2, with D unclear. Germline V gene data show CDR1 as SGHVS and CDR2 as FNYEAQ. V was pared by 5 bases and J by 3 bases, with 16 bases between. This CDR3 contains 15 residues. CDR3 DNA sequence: TGTGCCAGCAGCCCCCAGCCTGGGTATGACTATGGCTACACCTTC. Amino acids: CASSPQPGYDYGYTF.

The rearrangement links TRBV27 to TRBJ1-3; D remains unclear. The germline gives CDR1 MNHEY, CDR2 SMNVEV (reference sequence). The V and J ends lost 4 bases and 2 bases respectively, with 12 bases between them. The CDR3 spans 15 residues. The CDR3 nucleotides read TGTGCCAGCAGTTCTGCTAGAGGAGCTGGAAACACCATATATTTT. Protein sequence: CASSSARGAGNTIYF.

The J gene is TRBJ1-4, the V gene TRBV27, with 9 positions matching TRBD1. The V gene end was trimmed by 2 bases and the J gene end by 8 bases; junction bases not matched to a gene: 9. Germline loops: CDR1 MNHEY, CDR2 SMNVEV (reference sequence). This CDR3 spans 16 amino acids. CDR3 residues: CASSLGPGQGEEKLFF. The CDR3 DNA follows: TGTGCCAGCAGTTTAGGGCCGGGACAGGGAGAGGAAAAACTGTTTTTT.

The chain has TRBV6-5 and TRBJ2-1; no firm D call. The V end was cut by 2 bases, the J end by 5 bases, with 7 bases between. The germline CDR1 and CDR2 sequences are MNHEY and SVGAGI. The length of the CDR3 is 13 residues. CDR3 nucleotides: TGTGCCAGCAGTTACCCATTCGACAATGAGCAGTTCTTC. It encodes CASSYPFDNEQFF.

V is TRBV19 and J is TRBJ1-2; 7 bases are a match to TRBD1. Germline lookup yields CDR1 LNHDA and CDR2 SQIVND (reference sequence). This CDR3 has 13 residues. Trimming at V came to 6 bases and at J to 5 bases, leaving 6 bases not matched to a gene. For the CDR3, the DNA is TGTGCCAGTAGAGGGGACAGATCTTATGGCTACACCTTC. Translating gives CASRGDRSYGYTF.

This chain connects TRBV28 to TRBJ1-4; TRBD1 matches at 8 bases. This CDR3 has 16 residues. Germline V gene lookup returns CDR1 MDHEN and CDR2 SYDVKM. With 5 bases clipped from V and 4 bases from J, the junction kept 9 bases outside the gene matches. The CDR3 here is CASSPLGQGNNEKLFF. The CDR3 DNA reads TGTGCCAGCAGTCCCCTAGGACAGGGAAATAATGAAAAACTGTTTTTT.

CDR3 sequence reads: CASSLGDRVNQPQHF. The CDR3, as DNA: TGTGCCAGCAGCTTAGGGGACAGGGTCAATCAGCCCCAGCATTTT. The chain couples TRBV7-6 to TRBJ1-5, with 9 bases aligning to TRBD1. Trimming removed 1 base from V and 3 bases from J; junction bases left unmatched: 1. CDR1 and CDR2 (germline): SGHVS, FNYEAQ. This CDR3 contains 15 residues. The entire variable domain, with the rest obtained from reference TRBV7-6 and TRBJ1-5, is as follows: GAGVSQSPRYKVTKRGQDVALRCDPISGHVSLYWYRQALGQGPEFLTYFNYEAQQDKSGLPNDRFSAERPEGSISTLTIQRTEQRDSAMYRCASSLGDRVNQPQHFGDGTRLSIL.

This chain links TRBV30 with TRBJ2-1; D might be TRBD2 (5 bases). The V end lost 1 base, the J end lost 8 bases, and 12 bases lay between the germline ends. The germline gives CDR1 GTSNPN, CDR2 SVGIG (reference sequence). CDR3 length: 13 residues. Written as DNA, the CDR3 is TGTGCCTGGAGTGGAGGGCGGGTCGATGAGCAGTTCTTC. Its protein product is CAWSGGRVDEQFF. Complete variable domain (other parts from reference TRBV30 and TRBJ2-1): SQTIHQWPATLVQPVGSPLSLECTVEGTSNPNLYWYRQAAGRGLQLLFYSVGIGQISSEVPQNLSASRPQDRQFILSSKKLLLSDSGFYLCAWSGGRVDEQFFGPGTRLTVL.

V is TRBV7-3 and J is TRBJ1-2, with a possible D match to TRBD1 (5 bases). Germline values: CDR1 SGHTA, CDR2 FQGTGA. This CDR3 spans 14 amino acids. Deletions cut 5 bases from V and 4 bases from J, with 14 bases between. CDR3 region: CASSPGGESYGYTF. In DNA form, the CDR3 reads TGTGCCAGCAGCCCCGGGGGGGAATCCTATGGCTACACCTTC.

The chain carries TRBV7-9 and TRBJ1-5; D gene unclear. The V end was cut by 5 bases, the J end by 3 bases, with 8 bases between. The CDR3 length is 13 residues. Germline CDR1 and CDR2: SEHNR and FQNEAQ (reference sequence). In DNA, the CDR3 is TGTGCCAGCAGCCCCGGAGACAATCAGCCCCAGCATTTT. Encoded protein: CASSPGDNQPQHF.

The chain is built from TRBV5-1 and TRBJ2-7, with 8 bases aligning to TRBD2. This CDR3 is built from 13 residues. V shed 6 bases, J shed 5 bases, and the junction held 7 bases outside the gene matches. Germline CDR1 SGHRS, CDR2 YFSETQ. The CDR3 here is CASNAAGGNEQYF. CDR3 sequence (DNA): TGCGCCAGCAATGCGGCGGGAGGCAACGAGCAGTACTTC.

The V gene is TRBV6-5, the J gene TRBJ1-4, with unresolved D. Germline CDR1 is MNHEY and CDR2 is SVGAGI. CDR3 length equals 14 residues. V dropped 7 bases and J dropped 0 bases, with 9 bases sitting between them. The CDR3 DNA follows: TGTGCCAGCAAAGGAGGGACAACTAATGAAAAACTGTTTTTT. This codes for CASKGGTTNEKLFF.

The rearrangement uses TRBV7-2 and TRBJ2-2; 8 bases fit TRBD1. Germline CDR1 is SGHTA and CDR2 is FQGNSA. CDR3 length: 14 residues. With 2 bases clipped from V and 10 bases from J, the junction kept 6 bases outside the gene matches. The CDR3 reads CASSLRQGAVELFF. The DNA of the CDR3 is TGTGCCAGCAGCTTAAGGCAGGGGGCCGTGGAGCTGTTTTTT. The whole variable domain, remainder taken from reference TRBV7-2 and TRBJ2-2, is GAGVSQSPSNKVTEKGKDVELRCDPISGHTALYWYRQSLGQGLEFLIYFQGNSAPDKSGLPSDRFSAERTGGSVSTLTIQRTQQEDSAVYLCASSLRQGAVELFFGEGSRLTVL.

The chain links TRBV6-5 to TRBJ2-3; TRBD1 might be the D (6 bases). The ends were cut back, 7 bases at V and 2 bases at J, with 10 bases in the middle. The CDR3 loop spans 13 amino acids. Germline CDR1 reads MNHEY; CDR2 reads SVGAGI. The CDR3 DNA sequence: TGTGCCAGCATAACAGGGAACACAGATACGCAGTATTTT. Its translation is CASITGNTDTQYF.

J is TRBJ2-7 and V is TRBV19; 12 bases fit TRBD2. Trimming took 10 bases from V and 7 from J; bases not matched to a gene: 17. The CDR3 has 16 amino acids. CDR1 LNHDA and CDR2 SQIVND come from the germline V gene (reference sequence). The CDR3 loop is CATRTSGIAPSSEQYF. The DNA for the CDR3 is TGTGCCACCCGGACTAGCGGGATAGCCCCCTCTTCGGAGCAGTACTTC.

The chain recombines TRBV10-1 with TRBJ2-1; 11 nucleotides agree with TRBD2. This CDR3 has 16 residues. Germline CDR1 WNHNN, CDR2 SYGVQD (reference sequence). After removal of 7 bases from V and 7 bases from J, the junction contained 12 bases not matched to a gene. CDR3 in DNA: TGCGCCAGCACCATAGCGGGGGGGCGTGTGTTAAATGAGCAGTTCTTC. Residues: CASTIAGGRVLNEQFF.

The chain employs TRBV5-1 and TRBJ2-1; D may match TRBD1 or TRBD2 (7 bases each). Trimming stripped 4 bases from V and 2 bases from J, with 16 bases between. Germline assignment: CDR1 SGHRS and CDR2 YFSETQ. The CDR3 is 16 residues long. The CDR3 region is CASSKSQGGAYNEQFF. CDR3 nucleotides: TGCGCCAGCAGCAAGTCCCAGGGGGGGGCCTACAATGAGCAGTTCTTC.

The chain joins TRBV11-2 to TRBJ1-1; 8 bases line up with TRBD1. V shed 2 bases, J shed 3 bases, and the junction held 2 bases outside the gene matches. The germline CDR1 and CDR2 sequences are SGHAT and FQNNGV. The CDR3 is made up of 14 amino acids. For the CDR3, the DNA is TGTGCCAGCAGCTTAAGGACAGGGTACACTGAAGCTTTCTTT. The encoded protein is CASSLRTGYTEAFF.

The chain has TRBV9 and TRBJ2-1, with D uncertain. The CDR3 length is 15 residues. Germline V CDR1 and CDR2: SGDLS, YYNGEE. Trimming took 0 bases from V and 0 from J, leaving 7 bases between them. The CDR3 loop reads CASSVGISSYNEQFF. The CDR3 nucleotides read TGTGCCAGCAGCGTAGGAATTAGCTCCTACAATGAGCAGTTCTTC.

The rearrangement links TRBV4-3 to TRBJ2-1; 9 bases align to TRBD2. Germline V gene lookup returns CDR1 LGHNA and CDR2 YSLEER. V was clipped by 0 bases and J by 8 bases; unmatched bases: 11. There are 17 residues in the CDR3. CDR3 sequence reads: CASSQDLLAGKVDEQFF. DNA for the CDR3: TGCGCCAGCAGCCAAGACCTTCTAGCGGGGAAGGTCGATGAGCAGTTCTTC.

CDR3 sequence reads: CASRTHGRPNTEAFF. The DNA for the CDR3 is TGTGCCAGCAGAACCCACGGCAGGCCGAACACTGAAGCTTTCTTT. This sequence joins TRBV7-9 and TRBJ1-1; D is ambiguous. Germline-derived CDR1 and CDR2 are SEHNR and FQNEAQ (reference sequence). V was shortened by 6 bases and J by 1 base, with 15 bases between the two germline ends. The CDR3 runs to 15 residues. The variable domain in full, with the rest retrieved from reference TRBV7-9 and TRBJ1-1, is DTGVSQNPRHKITKRGQNVTFRCDPISEHNRLYWYRQTLGQGPEFLTYFQNEAQLEKSRLLSDRFSAERPKGSFSTLEIQRTEQGDSAMYLCASRTHGRPNTEAFFGQGTRLTVV.

The CDR3 loop is CASSRGGPNTEAFF. CDR3 nucleotides: TGTGCCAGCTCCCGGGGGGGGCCGAACACTGAAGCTTTCTTT. V usage is TRBV27 and J usage is TRBJ1-1; maybe TRBD1 (6 bases). The CDR3 has 14 amino acids. Germline CDR1 reads MNHEY; CDR2 reads SMNVEV (reference sequence). V lost 8 bases and J lost 1, with 14 bases in between.

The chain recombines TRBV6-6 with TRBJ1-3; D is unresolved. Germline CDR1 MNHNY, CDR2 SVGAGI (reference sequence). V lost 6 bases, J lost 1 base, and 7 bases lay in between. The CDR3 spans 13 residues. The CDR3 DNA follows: TGTGCCAGCAGCCTAAATTCTGGAAACACCATATATTTT. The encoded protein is CASSLNSGNTIYF.

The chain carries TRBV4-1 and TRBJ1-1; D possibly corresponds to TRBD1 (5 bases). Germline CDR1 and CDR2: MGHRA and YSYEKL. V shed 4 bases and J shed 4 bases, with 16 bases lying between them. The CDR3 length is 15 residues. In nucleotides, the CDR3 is TGCGCCAGCAGCCCGGGACGCTATGGGGGCACTGAAGCTTTCTTT. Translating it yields CASSPGRYGGTEAFF.

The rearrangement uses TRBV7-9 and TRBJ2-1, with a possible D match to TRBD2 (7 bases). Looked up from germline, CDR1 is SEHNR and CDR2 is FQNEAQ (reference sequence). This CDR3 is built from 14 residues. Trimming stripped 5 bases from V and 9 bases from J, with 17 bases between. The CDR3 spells CASSPWGGAGEQFF. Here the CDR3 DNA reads TGTGCCAGCAGCCCCTGGGGGGGGGCGGGTGAGCAGTTCTTC. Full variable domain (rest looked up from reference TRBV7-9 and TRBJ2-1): DTGVSQNPRHKITKRGQNVTFRCDPISEHNRLYWYRQTLGQGPEFLTYFQNEAQLEKSRLLSDRFSAERPKGSFSTLEIQRTEQGDSAMYLCASSPWGGAGEQFFGPGTRLTVL.

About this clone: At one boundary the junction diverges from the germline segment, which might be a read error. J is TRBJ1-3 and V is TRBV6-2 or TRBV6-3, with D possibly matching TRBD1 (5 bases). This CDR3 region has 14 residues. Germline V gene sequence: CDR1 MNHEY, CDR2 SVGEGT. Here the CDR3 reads CASSDRPSGNTVYF. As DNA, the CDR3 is TGTGCCAGCAGTGACAGACCTTCTGGAAACACCGTATATTTT.

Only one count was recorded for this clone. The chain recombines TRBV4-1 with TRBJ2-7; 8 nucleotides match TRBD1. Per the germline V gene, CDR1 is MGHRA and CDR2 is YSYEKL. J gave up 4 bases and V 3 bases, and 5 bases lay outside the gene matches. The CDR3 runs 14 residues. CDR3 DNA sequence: TGCGCCAGCAGCCATCAACAGGGGGTGTACGAGCAGTACTTC. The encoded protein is CASSHQQGVYEQYF.

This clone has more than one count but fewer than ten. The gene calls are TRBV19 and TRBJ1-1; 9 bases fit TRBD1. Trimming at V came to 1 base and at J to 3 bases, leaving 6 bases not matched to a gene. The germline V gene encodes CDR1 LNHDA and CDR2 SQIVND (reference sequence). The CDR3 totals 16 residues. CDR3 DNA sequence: TGTGCCAGTAGTATAGGGGGGGACAGGGACGACACTGAAGCTTTCTTT. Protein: CASSIGGDRDDTEAFF.

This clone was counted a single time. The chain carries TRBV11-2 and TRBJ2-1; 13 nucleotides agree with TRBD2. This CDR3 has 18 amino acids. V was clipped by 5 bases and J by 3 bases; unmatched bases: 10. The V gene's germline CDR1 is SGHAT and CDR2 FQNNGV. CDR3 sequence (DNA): TGTGCCAGCAGCCTAACAACAAGGACTAGCGGGAGCTACAATGAGCAGTTCTTC. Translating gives CASSLTTRTSGSYNEQFF.